The subject of this entry is one T cell receptor (beta chain). The sample is drawn from a study of blood T cell repertoires in COVID-19. Study-level information: PBMCs, B-cell-depleted T cells, or T cells provided the cDNA or gDNA that made up the material.

Recruited during active infection, patients (from Seattle) were subsequently followed longitudinally. This CDR3 region has 15 residues. CDR1 is SGHRS, CDR2 YFSETQ, per germline. V lost 0 bases and J 0 bases, leaving 9 bases between the germline ends. Per the original data handling: Estimation of nucleated cell counts relied on the amplification of reference gene primers. The repertoire was sequenced with immunoSEQ multiplex PCR; TCRdb's copy has only in-frame clones and lacks some. V and J calls plus clone size are reproduced from that table; the DNA served to infer D and trimming. The repertoire consists of approximately 240,000 clones, with around nine tenths occurring once and the leading ten covering around 0.86%.

Sequencing was carried out using peripheral blood. The chain is built from TRBV5-1 and TRBJ1-1; possible D gene TRBD1, 6 bases. The sequence was collected from a man aged 30 to 39 with COVID-19, enrolled during active disease. CDR3 sequence reads: CASSLVQGLNTEAFF. CDR3 sequence (DNA): TGCGCCAGCAGCTTGGTACAGGGCCTGAACACTGAAGCTTTCTTT.